This T cell receptor (beta chain) was identified during a study of cytomegalovirus exposure and HLA in healthy donors. Points from the study as a whole: CMV serostatus was the sole immune exposure information available. Evidence from a later analysis indicated that most CMV-associated TCR beta chains looked HLA-restricted.

This CDR3 has 13 amino acids. Per the germline V gene, CDR1 is WSHSY and CDR2 is SAAADI. With 2 bases removed from V and 8 bases from J, the gap between germline ends came to 12 bases. Regarding this clone: What it recognizes is unknown.

The PCR ran on 60 Vbeta and 13 Jbeta primers. Original data processing: Some 9.9 million shared chains were among approximately 80 million unique TCR beta chains counted in a later analysis. Repertoires were generated with immunoSEQ multiplex PCR, while TCRdb's copy carries only in-frame clones and drops some. V and J calls and clone size are as listed in that table; D and trimming were resolved from the DNA. Of 200,000 to 300,000 clones listed, 82% were seen once; the top ten hold 5.4%. The source is a woman in her thirties or forties in good health and CMV-seropositive. The genes are TRBV10-2 and TRBJ1-1; no firm D call. The sample was PBMCs. The DNA for the CDR3 is TGCGCCAGCAGTGAGGGGGAGGGAGGCGAAGCTTTCTTT. Translation gives CASSEGEGGEAFF.